The next 6 T cell receptor beta chains were all read from a single sample in a study of shared clonotypes between healthy human individuals. Assay used: immunoSEQ multiplex PCR; TCRdb lists only in-frame clones, some missing. The table lists some 2.3 million clones, approximately 95% of them singletons. Source material: naive CD4+ T cells from PBMCs. As for subset: CD45RA+ positively selected. These receptors were collected from a man aged 18 to 29 in good health. Some clones in this sample may be carry-over from other donors' samples.

The rearrangement joins TRBV20-1 to TRBJ2-1; the D is unclear. This CDR3 is built from 9 residues. Looked up from germline, CDR1 is DFQATT and CDR2 is SNEGSKA (reference sequence). Between the trimmed V and J ends, which lost 7 bases and 7 bases, there was a span of 5 bases. The CDR3 nucleotides read TGCAGTGGGGGTAATGAGCAGTTCTTC. It yields the protein CSGGNEQFF.

V gene TRBV5-1 combines with J gene TRBJ2-1; D might be TRBD2 (7 bases). V was shortened by 4 bases and J by 0 bases, with 14 bases between the two germline ends. Germline CDR1 SGHRS, CDR2 YFSETQ. The CDR3 has 16 amino acids. The CDR3 here is CASSIRGGTSYNEQFF. The CDR3 region has the DNA TGCGCCAGCAGCATCAGGGGAGGGACCTCCTACAATGAGCAGTTCTTC.

In this sample, this clone turned up once. This chain joins TRBV28 and TRBJ2-7, with D hard to call. The CDR3 length is 15 residues. Trimming cost V 2 bases and J 3 bases, with 14 bases left between them. Germline V lookup: CDR1 MDHEN, CDR2 SYDVKM. DNA for the CDR3: TGTGCCAGCAGTTTAAGGACGGGTAGATTCTACGAGCAGTACTTC. Protein: CASSLRTGRFYEQYF.

The chain recombines TRBV2 with TRBJ2-6; tentatively, D is TRBD2 (5 bases). The germline V and J ends were trimmed by 6 bases and 5 bases, with 14 bases remaining between them. The CDR3 extends over 15 amino acids. Germline V lookup: CDR1 SNHLY, CDR2 FYNNEI. The CDR3 DNA reads as TGTGCCAGCAGCGCGGGCGCTCTGAGGGCCAACGTCCTGACTTTC. This encodes CASSAGALRANVLTF.

The chain links TRBV4-1 to TRBJ1-3, with D possibly TRBD1 on 6 matching bases. The V end lost 1 base, the J end lost 0 bases, and 13 bases lay between the germline ends. The CDR3 is made up of 17 amino acids. The germline CDR1 and CDR2 sequences are MGHRA and YSYEKL. In nucleotides, the CDR3 is TGCGCCAGCAGCCAAGCGAAAGACAGGAGCTCTGGAAACACCATATATTTT. This sequence encodes CASSQAKDRSSGNTIYF.

The rearrangement joins TRBV7-2 to TRBJ1-3, with D possibly being TRBD1 (6 bases). From germline, CDR1 is SGHTA and CDR2 FQGNSA. V was trimmed by 5 bases and J by 4 bases, leaving 12 bases between them. The CDR3 length is 14 residues. The CDR3, as DNA: TGTGCCAGCAGCACCGGGACAACGGGAAACACCATATATTTT. It translates to CASSTGTTGNTIYF.